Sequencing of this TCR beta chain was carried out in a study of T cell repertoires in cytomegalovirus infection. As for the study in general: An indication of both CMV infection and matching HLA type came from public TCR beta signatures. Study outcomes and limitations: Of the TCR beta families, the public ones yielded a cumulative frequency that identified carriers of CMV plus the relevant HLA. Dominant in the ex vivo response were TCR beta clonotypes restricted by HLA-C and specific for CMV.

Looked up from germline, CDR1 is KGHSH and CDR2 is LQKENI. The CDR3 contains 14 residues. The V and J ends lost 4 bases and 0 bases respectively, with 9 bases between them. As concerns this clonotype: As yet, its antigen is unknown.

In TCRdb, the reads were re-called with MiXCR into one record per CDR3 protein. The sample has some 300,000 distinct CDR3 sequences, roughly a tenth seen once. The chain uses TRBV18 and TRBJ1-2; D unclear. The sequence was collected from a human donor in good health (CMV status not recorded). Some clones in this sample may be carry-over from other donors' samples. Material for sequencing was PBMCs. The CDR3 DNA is TGTGCCAGCTCACTACAGCGAACTAACTATGGCTACACCTTC. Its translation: CASSLQRTNYGYTF.